Listed below are T cell receptor beta chains from one sample, sequenced in a study of T cells in Graves' hyperthyroidism and ophthalmopathy. TCRdb re-called the multiplex PCR reads through MiXCR, storing one row per CDR3 protein. This table holds under 550,000 distinct CDR3 sequences, 20% found once. Sequenced sample: blood. The receptors originated from a man aged 40-49 years with Graves' ophthalmopathy. CDR3s include the opening cysteine and the closing phenylalanine or tryptophan. The D gene is left open where the match is weak. Where a row states a size, it is once, few, many or the class of an expanded clone; other rows omit it.

clone size,V gene,J gene,D gene,CDR3 protein,CDR3 DNA
few,TRBV6-1,TRBJ2-5,TRBD1,CASSTGQGVQETQYF,TGTGCCAGCAGTACCGGACAGGGTGTACAAGAGACCCAGTACTTC
many,TRBV5-1,TRBJ2-3,-,CASSLRPGRKSSTDTQYF,TGCGCCAGCAGCTTGCGCCCGGGACGGAAATCTAGCACAGATACGCAGTATTTT
many,TRBV18,TRBJ2-5,-,CASSPRIQETQYF,TGTGCCAGCTCACCACGGATCCAAGAGACCCAGTACTTC
few,TRBV2,TRBJ1-5,TRBD1,CASSDPGQGGNQPQHF,TGTGCCAGCAGTGACCCGGGACAGGGGGGGAATCAGCCCCAGCATTTT
many,TRBV12-3/TRBV12-4,TRBJ2-7,-,CASSFELRGEQYF,TGTGCCAGCAGTTTTGAGCTTAGGGGGGAGCAGTACTTC
many,TRBV3-1,TRBJ2-3,-,CASSQGVADTDTQYF,TGTGCCAGCAGCCAAGGGGTAGCGGACACAGATACGCAGTATTTT
-,TRBV11-2,TRBJ2-1,TRBD2,CASSLDRLAGNEQFF,TGTGCCAGCAGCTTAGACCGACTAGCGGGAAATGAGCAGTTCTTC
-,TRBV20-1,TRBJ2-7,-,CSAPTGSYEQYF,TGCAGTGCTCCGACTGGATCCTACGAGCAGTACTTC
-,TRBV7-2,TRBJ1-5,TRBD1,CASSSQGVLSNQPQHF,TGTGCCAGCAGCTCACAGGGGGTATTAAGCAATCAGCCCCAGCATTTT
many,TRBV13,TRBJ2-5,-,CASSLGLGSQETQYF,TGTGCCAGCAGCTTAGGGCTCGGCAGCCAAGAGACCCAGTACTTC